The next 26 T cell receptor beta chains were all read from a single sample in a study of T cell responses to AZD1222 COVID-19 vaccine. Only in-frame clones appear in the TCRdb table, and some are missing; sequencing was by immunoSEQ multiplex PCR. The table has 150,000 or so clones, about nine tenths seen once. The specimen was peripheral blood, collected 28 days after the second AZD1222 dose. The receptors originated from an adult who received the AZD1222 COVID-19 vaccine.

This clone was recorded a few times. The chain links TRBV4-2 to TRBJ1-3, with a weak D call TRBD1 (5 bases). CDR1 LGHNA and CDR2 YNFKEQ come from the germline V gene. The CDR3 contains 16 residues. V was clipped by 0 bases and J by 0 bases, with 9 bases between them. The CDR3 DNA follows: TGTGCCAGCAGCCAAGACAAGGGGTCCTCTGGAAACACCATATATTTT. Translated, it gives CASSQDKGSSGNTIYF.

This chain links TRBV6-5 with TRBJ2-1, with 7 positions matching TRBD1. This CDR3 has 15 amino acids. The ends lost 2 bases at V and 5 bases at J; junction bases unmatched: 6. Germline V CDR1 and CDR2: MNHEY, SVGAGI. CDR3 sequence reads: CASSYLRTGHNEQFF. CDR3 in DNA: TGTGCCAGCAGTTACCTCAGGACAGGACACAATGAGCAGTTCTTC.

The gene calls are TRBV5-6 and TRBJ2-2; 8 bases are shared with TRBD2. CDR1 is SGHDT, CDR2 YYEEEE, per germline. This CDR3 region has 16 residues. J gave up 1 base and V 4 bases, and 6 bases lay outside the gene matches. The CDR3 protein is CASSRAGTRNTGELFF. CDR3 sequence (DNA): TGTGCCAGCAGCAGGGCCGGGACTAGGAACACCGGGGAGCTGTTTTTT.

The chain recombines TRBV19 with TRBJ2-7, with D perhaps assigned TRBD1 or TRBD2 (5 bases each). This CDR3 region has 15 residues. V gave up 0 bases and J gave up 5 bases, with 14 bases separating them. Germline-derived CDR1 and CDR2 are LNHDA and SQIVND (reference sequence). CDR3 region: CASSIDPWGSNEQYF. CDR3 bases: TGTGCCAGTAGTATAGATCCGTGGGGGAGTAACGAGCAGTACTTC. The variable domain in full, completed from reference TRBV19 and TRBJ2-7, reads DGGITQSPKYLFRKEGQNVTLSCEQNLNHDAMYWYRQDPGQGLRLIYYSQIVNDFQKGDIAEGYSVSREKKESFPLTVTSAQKNPTAFYLCASSIDPWGSNEQYFGPGTRLTVT.

The chain links TRBV7-3 to TRBJ2-1; TRBD2 matches 12 bases. CDR1 and CDR2 from the germline V gene are SGHTA and FQGTGA. V trimming: 5 bases; J trimming: 10 bases; junction bases outside the gene matches: 9. The CDR3 contains 15 residues. CDR3 sequence reads: CASSASGRGEGEQFF. DNA for the CDR3: TGTGCCAGCAGCGCTAGCGGGAGGGGAGAGGGGGAGCAGTTCTTC.

This clone has only one observation. The chain couples TRBV11-2 to TRBJ2-3; D uncertain. The germline V and J ends were trimmed by 2 bases and 4 bases, with 7 bases remaining between them. CDR1 and CDR2 (germline): SGHAT, FQNNGV. The CDR3 has 13 amino acids. CDR3 residues: CASSLLFSDTQYF. CDR3 DNA: TGTGCCAGCAGCTTATTGTTTTCAGATACGCAGTATTTT.

V is TRBV19 and J is TRBJ1-1; D is undetermined. The CDR3 is made up of 13 amino acids. Per the germline V gene, CDR1 is LNHDA and CDR2 is SQIVND (reference sequence). V was trimmed by 10 bases and J by 1 base, leaving 13 bases between them. DNA of the CDR3: TGTGCCACCCAACAGATGTGGAACACTGAAGCTTTCTTT. Its translation is CATQQMWNTEAFF.

The chain combines TRBV10-3 with TRBJ2-1; no clear D gene. V lost 0 bases and J 8 bases, leaving 5 bases between the germline ends. The CDR3 spans 12 residues. Germline loops: CDR1 ENHRY, CDR2 SYGVKD. The chain's CDR3 is CAISESRYEQFF. CDR3 sequence (DNA): TGTGCCATCAGTGAGTCTCGATATGAGCAGTTCTTC.

This clone appeared a single time. The chain employs TRBV6-5 and TRBJ1-6, with D maybe TRBD1 (6 bases). The CDR3 consists of 14 residues. Trimming cost V 7 bases and J 10 bases, with 17 bases left between them. Looked up from germline, CDR1 is MNHEY and CDR2 is SVGAGI. The CDR3 reads CASNLQGGDSPLHF. CDR3 nucleotides: TGTGCCAGCAATTTACAGGGTGGAGACTCACCCCTCCACTTT.

The rearrangement links TRBV6-5 to TRBJ1-5; D remains ambiguous. The CDR3 covers 13 residues. With 6 bases removed from V and 4 bases from J, the gap between germline ends came to 10 bases. Germline loops: CDR1 MNHEY, CDR2 SVGAGI. Written as DNA, the CDR3 is TGTGCCAGCAGCCGCTGGAGAAATCAGCCCCAGCATTTT. Its translation is CASSRWRNQPQHF.

The CDR3 region has the DNA TGTGCCAGCAGTTCCGCGGACAGGGGGGAGACCCAGTACTTC. Encoded protein: CASSSADRGETQYF. V usage is TRBV6-5 and J usage is TRBJ2-5, with 10 bases lining up with TRBD1. After removal of 4 bases from V and 5 bases from J, the junction contained 4 bases not matched to a gene. Germline V gene sequence: CDR1 MNHEY, CDR2 SVGAGI. This CDR3 has 14 amino acids.

This rearrangement joins TRBV3-1 (or the pseudogene TRBV3-2) to TRBJ2-1; 10 positions agree with TRBD2. V lost 1 base to trimming and J lost 9 bases; unmatched junction nucleotides: 6. Germline CDR1 is LGHDT and CDR2 is YNNKEL (reference sequence). The CDR3 extends over 15 amino acids. The CDR3 DNA reads TGTGCCAGCAGCCAAGTAAGCGGGAGGGGCAGTGAGCAGTTCTTC. Its translation is CASSQVSGRGSEQFF.

CDR3 in amino acids: CASSRAASTAYNEQFF. The CDR3 DNA reads as TGTGCCAGCAGTCGCGCCGCTAGCACAGCCTACAATGAGCAGTTCTTC. The chain recombines TRBV27 with TRBJ2-1, with TRBD2 as a possible D gene (5 bases). This CDR3 contains 16 residues. Looked up from germline, CDR1 is MNHEY and CDR2 is SMNVEV (reference sequence). The V end was cut by 5 bases, the J end by 2 bases, with 16 bases between.

The rearrangement joins TRBV5-6 to TRBJ1-4; weak D call: TRBD1 (5 bases). V was shortened by 2 bases and J by 1 base, with 15 bases between the two germline ends. This CDR3 spans 17 amino acids. CDR1 is SGHDT, CDR2 YYEEEE, per germline. DNA for the CDR3: TGTGCCAGCAGCTTCCGAGGGATAAGGGGAACTAATGAAAAACTGTTTTTT. Translated: CASSFRGIRGTNEKLFF.

This chain joins TRBV24-1 and TRBJ2-3; tentative D call: TRBD1 (5 bases). CDR1 and CDR2 (germline): KGHDR, SFDVKD. This CDR3 has 15 residues. V lost 3 bases to trimming and J lost 0 bases, with 9 bases between them. The CDR3 spells CATSDAGSSTDTQYF. The CDR3 DNA is TGTGCCACCAGTGATGCAGGGTCAAGCACAGATACGCAGTATTTT.

This chain joins TRBV28 and TRBJ2-2; D may be TRBD1 (5 bases). Germline CDR1 is MDHEN and CDR2 is SYDVKM. The CDR3 contains 13 residues. Between the trimmed V and J ends, which lost 3 bases and 6 bases, there was a span of 8 bases. The CDR3 DNA follows: TGTGCCAGCAGTTTGGCAGGGTCCGGGGAGCTGTTTTTT. Translating it yields CASSLAGSGELFF.

The chain employs TRBV6-5 and TRBJ2-7; D call uncertain. The V end was cut by 9 bases, the J end by 4 bases, with 10 bases between. In germline, CDR1 is MNHEY, CDR2 SVGAGI. This CDR3 has 11 residues. CDR3 DNA: TGTGCCAGGCCACAGTTGTACGAGCAGTACTTC. This translates into CARPQLYEQYF.

The rearrangement uses TRBV5-4 and TRBJ1-2; 9 bases are shared with TRBD1. Per the germline V gene, CDR1 is SGHNT and CDR2 is YYREEE (reference sequence). The V gene end was trimmed by 2 bases and the J gene end by 2 bases; junction bases not matched to a gene: 4. CDR3 length equals 15 residues. The CDR3 region is CASSFPGTGNYGYTF. In nucleotides, the CDR3 is TGTGCCAGCAGCTTCCCCGGGACAGGGAACTATGGCTACACCTTC. The variable domain in full, with the rest retrieved from reference TRBV5-4 and TRBJ1-2, is ETGVTQSPTHLIKTRGQQVTLRCSSQSGHNTVSWYQQALGQGPQFIFQYYREEENGRGNFPPRFSGLQFPNYSSELNVNALELDDSALYLCASSFPGTGNYGYTFGSGTRLTVV.

The chain employs TRBV5-1 and TRBJ2-1, with 12 bases lining up with TRBD2. The germline V gene has CDR1 SGHRS and CDR2 YFSETQ. The CDR3 contains 17 residues. The trim removed 3 bases at V and 8 bases at J, leaving 12 bases unmatched. For the CDR3, the DNA is TGCGCCAGCAGCTCTCTAGCGGGAGGGCCCTCTAGGTATGAGCAGTTCTTC. Translating gives CASSSLAGGPSRYEQFF.

The V gene is TRBV5-1, the J gene TRBJ1-2; possibly TRBD1 for D (5 bases). The CDR3 is 15 amino acids. Germline CDR1 SGHRS, CDR2 YFSETQ. The germline V and J ends were trimmed by 4 bases and 4 bases, with 17 bases remaining between them. The CDR3 spells CASSPTGTPGYGYTF. Here the CDR3 DNA reads TGCGCCAGCAGCCCGACCGGGACCCCGGGCTATGGCTACACCTTC.

This chain links TRBV10-3 with TRBJ1-4; 8 bases agree with TRBD1. Looked up from germline, CDR1 is ENHRY and CDR2 is SYGVKD. V shed 6 bases and J 8 bases; nucleotides not matched to a gene: 5. This CDR3 spans 13 amino acids. CDR3: CAIRETGAEKLFF. The DNA for the CDR3 is TGTGCCATCAGGGAGACAGGGGCCGAAAAACTGTTTTTT.

The chain couples TRBV5-4 to TRBJ2-5, with TRBD2 matching over 10 bases. V was pared by 4 bases and J by 4 bases, with 10 bases of the junction left unmatched. This CDR3 contains 16 residues. Germline lookup yields CDR1 SGHNT and CDR2 YYREEE (reference sequence). CDR3 in DNA: TGTGCCAGCAGCGATCACGGTCTAGCGGGAGCAGAGACCCAGTACTTC. Its translation: CASSDHGLAGAETQYF.

The V call is TRBV28, the J call TRBJ2-1; 8 positions agree with TRBD2. J gave up 5 bases and V 6 bases, and 3 bases lay outside the gene matches. The germline gives CDR1 MDHEN, CDR2 SYDVKM. The CDR3 consists of 13 residues. This CDR3 reads CASRLSGDNEQFF. The CDR3 DNA sequence: TGTGCCAGCAGACTTAGCGGGGACAATGAGCAGTTCTTC. Filled out from reference TRBV28 and TRBJ2-1, the complete variable domain reads DVKVTQSSRYLVKRTGEKVFLECVQDMDHENMFWYRQDPGLGLRLIYFSYDVKMKEKGDIPEGYSVSREKKERFSLILESASTNQTSMYLCASRLSGDNEQFFGPGTRLTVL.

The gene calls are TRBV29-1 and TRBJ1-2; tentative D call: TRBD1 (6 bases). Germline V gives CDR1 SQVTM, CDR2 ANQGSEA. The CDR3 runs to 11 residues. V lost 6 bases and J lost 4, with 9 bases in between. CDR3 DNA: TGCAGCGTCACAGGGATCTATGGCTACACCTTC. The encoded protein is CSVTGIYGYTF.

This clone is a singleton in its sample. J is TRBJ2-6 and V is TRBV6-6, with 7 bases aligning to TRBD1. The CDR3 sequence is 15 residues long. CDR1 is MNHNY and CDR2 is SVGAGI in the germline V gene (reference sequence). The J segment lost 0 bases and the V segment lost 8 bases, leaving 4 bases of the junction unmatched. CDR3 residues: CASDRDSSGANVLTF. CDR3 nucleotide sequence: TGTGCCAGCGACCGGGACAGCTCTGGGGCCAACGTCCTGACTTTC.

The chain carries TRBV6-1 and TRBJ1-6; D not resolved. V was cut by 1 base and J by 7 bases, with 14 bases left in between. Per germline, CDR1 MNHNS and CDR2 SASEGT. The CDR3 is made up of 16 amino acids. DNA for the CDR3: TGTGCCAGCAGTGAAGTGTCCCCGCCTTTGAATTCACCCCTCCACTTT. Amino acid sequence: CASSEVSPPLNSPLHF.